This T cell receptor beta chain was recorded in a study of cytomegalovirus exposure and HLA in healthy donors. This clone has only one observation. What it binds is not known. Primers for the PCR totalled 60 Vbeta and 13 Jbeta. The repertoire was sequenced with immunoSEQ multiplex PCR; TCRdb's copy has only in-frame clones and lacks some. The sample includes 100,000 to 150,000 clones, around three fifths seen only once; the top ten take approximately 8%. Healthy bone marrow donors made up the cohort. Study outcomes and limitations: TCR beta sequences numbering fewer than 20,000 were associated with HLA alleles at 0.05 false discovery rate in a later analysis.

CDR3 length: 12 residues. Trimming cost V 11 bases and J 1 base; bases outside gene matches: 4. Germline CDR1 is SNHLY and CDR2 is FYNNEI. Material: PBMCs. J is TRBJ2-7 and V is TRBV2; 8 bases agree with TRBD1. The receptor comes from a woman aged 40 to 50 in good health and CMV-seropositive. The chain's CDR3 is CAFRDRSYEQYF. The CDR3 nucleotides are TGTGCCTTCCGGGACAGGTCCTACGAGCAGTACTTC.